Listed here are 20 T cell receptor beta chains from one sample, sequenced in a study of blood T cells in healthy people across ages. A J-beta primer mix and a sample-barcoded 5' primer were used in a second PCR of about 6 to 12 cycles. TCRdb reprocessed the 5' RACE reads via MiXCR and lists one record per CDR3 protein. This sample has approximately 800,000 distinct CDR3 sequences, with 45% to 70% found just once. The sequenced material came from blood. The receptors come from a man aged 35 to 55 in good health.

The rearrangement joins TRBV27 to TRBJ2-5; D perhaps matches TRBD1 (6 bases). V lost 3 bases, J lost 6 bases, and 14 bases lay in between. The germline V gene encodes CDR1 MNHEY and CDR2 SMNVEV (reference sequence). This CDR3 region has 14 residues. The CDR3 nucleotides are TGTGCCAGCAGTTTTATCAGGGGAGCGCAGACCCAGTACTTC. As protein: CASSFIRGAQTQYF.

The chain couples TRBV20-1 to TRBJ2-3; D is uncertain. Per germline, CDR1 DFQATT and CDR2 SNEGSKA (reference sequence). This CDR3 spans 17 amino acids. V was trimmed by 1 base and J by 2 bases, leaving 19 bases between them. The CDR3: CSARAVQRGIATDTQYF. DNA for the CDR3: TGCAGTGCTAGAGCTGTACAGCGAGGAATAGCCACAGATACGCAGTATTTT.

The chain is built from TRBV2 and TRBJ2-5, with D perhaps matching TRBD2 (6 bases). The end of the DNA is better explained by TRBJ2-7, so the J call may be wrong. CDR3 length: 11 residues. CDR1 is SNHLY, CDR2 FYNNEI, per germline. The CDR3: CASSREHEQYF. The CDR3 region has the DNA TGTGCCAGCAGTCGGGAGCACGAGCAGTACTTC.

The V and J genes are TRBV5-6 and TRBJ2-4, with 11 positions matching TRBD2. The J call could be wrong; TRBJ2-5 is a better fit for the DNA end. The CDR3 has 17 residues. Per germline, CDR1 SGHDT and CDR2 YYEEEE. Here the CDR3 reads CASSFMTSGIRVETQYF. The CDR3 DNA reads as TGTGCCAGCAGTTTCATGACTAGCGGGATCAGAGTAGAGACCCAGTACTTC.

The chain couples TRBV20-1 to TRBJ1-1; D uncertain. V lost 6 bases and J 4 bases, leaving 9 bases between the germline ends. From germline, CDR1 is DFQATT and CDR2 SNEGSKA (reference sequence). This CDR3 has 11 residues. CDR3 sequence reads: CSAPKLTEAFF. CDR3 bases: TGCAGTGCACCTAAACTCACTGAAGCTTTCTTT.

The chain combines TRBV6-6 with TRBJ1-3; D gene uncertain. V was shortened by 2 bases and J by 0 bases, with 5 bases between the two germline ends. There are 14 residues in the CDR3. Germline CDR1 MNHNY, CDR2 SVGAGI (reference sequence). For the CDR3, the DNA is TGTGCCAGCAGTTACGGTAGCTCTGGAAACACCATATATTTT. This codes for CASSYGSSGNTIYF.

The gene calls are TRBV7-9 and TRBJ2-5; D possibly matches TRBD1 or TRBD2 (6 bases each). The J call may be wrong; the DNA end is better matched by TRBJ2-7. The CDR3 totals 15 residues. The germline V gene has CDR1 SEHNR and CDR2 FQNEAQ (reference sequence). The DNA of the CDR3 is TGTGCCAGCAGCTTACAACAGGGAGGCTCCTACGAGCAGTACTTC. Translating it yields CASSLQQGGSYEQYF.

The table lists this clonotype with a few counts. V is TRBV7-2 and J is TRBJ1-5; no firm D call. Germline-derived CDR1 and CDR2 are SGHTA and FQGNSA. The CDR3 spans 16 residues. V lost 2 bases, J lost 1 base, and 12 bases lay in between. The CDR3 protein is CASSLWGGQSNQPQHF. CDR3 coding DNA: TGTGCCAGCAGCTTATGGGGAGGGCAGAGCAATCAGCCCCAGCATTTT.

This sequence joins TRBV12-3 or TRBV12-4 and TRBJ1-2, with D possibly TRBD1 on 5 matching bases. Trimming took 6 bases from V and 3 from J, leaving 14 bases between them. CDR3 length: 14 amino acids. The CDR3, as DNA: TGTGCCAGCAGGTCAGGGCTCAGGGACTATGGCTACACCTTC. Its protein product is CASRSGLRDYGYTF.

J is TRBJ2-3 and V is TRBV28, with D tentatively TRBD2 (5 bases). CDR1 is MDHEN, CDR2 SYDVKM, per germline. Trimming stripped 3 bases from V and 7 bases from J, with 11 bases between. The CDR3 runs 13 residues. CDR3 protein: CASSLEAGNTQYF. Written as DNA, the CDR3 is TGTGCCAGCAGTTTGGAGGCCGGAAATACGCAGTATTTT. Full variable domain (rest looked up from reference TRBV28 and TRBJ2-3): DVKVTQSSRYLVKRTGEKVFLECVQDMDHENMFWYRQDPGLGLRLIYFSYDVKMKEKGDIPEGYSVSREKKERFSLILESASTNQTSMYLCASSLEAGNTQYFGPGTRLTVL.

V gene TRBV20-1 combines with J gene TRBJ2-7; no clear D gene. Germline V gene data show CDR1 as DFQATT and CDR2 as SNEGSKA (reference sequence). The CDR3 runs to 14 residues. Between the trimmed V and J ends, which lost 1 base and 1 base, there was a span of 11 bases. The CDR3 loop is CSARAPLKSYEQYF. CDR3 sequence (DNA): TGCAGTGCTAGAGCCCCATTAAAATCCTACGAGCAGTACTTC.

V usage is TRBV6-2 or TRBV6-3 and J usage is TRBJ2-7; D may be TRBD2 (5 bases). Trimming took 6 bases from V and 7 from J, leaving 13 bases between them. Germline loops: CDR1 MNHEY, CDR2 SVGEGT. This CDR3 is 12 amino acids long. The CDR3 is CASSIEGNEQYF. Written as DNA, the CDR3 is TGTGCCAGCAGCATAGAGGGAAATGAGCAGTACTTC.

This sequence joins TRBV11-3 and TRBJ2-7, with D possibly matching TRBD2 (6 bases). This CDR3 comprises 18 residues. Trimming cost V 0 bases and J 0 bases, with 18 bases left between them. Germline-derived CDR1 and CDR2 are SGHNT and YENEEA. The CDR3 region is CASSLDPRDAASSYEQYF. Here the CDR3 DNA reads TGTGCCAGCAGCTTAGATCCGCGGGACGCCGCAAGCTCCTACGAGCAGTACTTC.

This clonotype has only a few counts. The rearrangement links TRBV7-2 to TRBJ2-3, with unresolved D. The CDR3 totals 13 residues. The germline V gene encodes CDR1 SGHTA and CDR2 FQGNSA. V was shortened by 5 bases and J by 4 bases, with 10 bases between the two germline ends. CDR3 nucleotide sequence: TGTGCCAGCAGCGGATATTTCTCAGATACGCAGTATTTT. It is translated as CASSGYFSDTQYF.

This chain links TRBV9 with TRBJ1-1; no definite D call. From germline, CDR1 is SGDLS and CDR2 YYNGEE. Trimming removed 0 bases from V and 5 bases from J, with 11 bases in between. This CDR3 is 14 amino acids long. CDR3 residues: CASSVGPEATEAFF. Here the CDR3 DNA reads TGTGCCAGCAGCGTAGGTCCGGAGGCGACTGAAGCTTTCTTT.

This chain links TRBV7-2 with TRBJ2-2; TRBD2 might be the D (7 bases). The germline V gene encodes CDR1 SGHTA and CDR2 FQGNSA. The length of the CDR3 is 17 residues. V was pared by 3 bases and J by 4 bases, with 18 bases between. In nucleotides, the CDR3 is TGTGCCAGCAGCTTTCAAGGGGGGGGAGGGTTCACCGGGGAGCTGTTTTTT. Its protein is CASSFQGGGGFTGELFF.

This clonotype was seen a handful of times. The chain combines TRBV29-1 with TRBJ2-3; D may match TRBD1 or TRBD2 (5 bases each). Germline V gives CDR1 SQVTM, CDR2 ANQGSEA. The V and J ends lost 3 bases and 0 bases respectively, with 13 bases between them. This CDR3 has 15 residues. The CDR3 sequence is CSVESGTASTDTQYF. CDR3 bases: TGCAGCGTTGAGTCCGGGACGGCAAGCACAGATACGCAGTATTTT.

This clonotype was observed a handful of times. This rearrangement joins TRBV29-1 to TRBJ2-7; D remains unclear. The CDR3 spans 16 residues. The V gene's germline CDR1 is SQVTM and CDR2 ANQGSEA. V was trimmed by 5 bases and J by 0 bases, leaving 20 bases between them. This chain's CDR3 is CSVFDPRMESSYEQYF. The DNA for the CDR3 is TGCAGCGTTTTCGACCCCAGGATGGAGAGCTCCTACGAGCAGTACTTC.

This clonotype was found once. V usage is TRBV6-2 or TRBV6-3 and J usage is TRBJ1-5; a weak D match, TRBD1 (5 bases). CDR1 and CDR2 from the germline V gene are MNHEY and SVGEGT. V dropped 6 bases and J dropped 5 bases, with 14 bases sitting between them. The CDR3 sequence is 14 residues long. The CDR3 DNA sequence: TGTGCCAGCAGGAGCGCAGGGTTTGATCAGCCCCAGCATTTT. Translated, it gives CASRSAGFDQPQHF.

The rearrangement joins TRBV20-1 to TRBJ2-5; unclear D gene. The V end lost 3 bases, the J end lost 1 base, and 9 bases lay between the germline ends. The CDR3 consists of 13 residues. Germline V lookup: CDR1 DFQATT, CDR2 SNEGSKA (reference sequence). Here the CDR3 reads CSASRASQETQYF. In DNA form, the CDR3 reads TGCAGTGCTAGTAGGGCCAGCCAAGAGACCCAGTACTTC.